A selection of T cell receptor beta chains follows, all from one sample in a study of CD8 T cells in ankylosing spondylitis. TCRdb reprocessed the 5' RACE reads via MiXCR and lists one record per CDR3 protein. The sample records 670,000 or so distinct CDR3 sequences, around a fifth being singletons. Sequencing was done on a sample of blood, either unsorted or a sorted T cell fraction (not recorded which). The receptors here all came from a male donor with ankylosing spondylitis. Both conserved end residues are part of each CDR3. The D gene is left open where the match is weak. Clone size, where shown, is once, few, many, or a class for clones that have expanded.

TRBJ1-1	-	TRBV12-3/TRBV12-4	-	TGTGCCAGCAGCCGGGACGAGGGACAGAACACTGAAGCTTTCTTT	CASSRDEGQNTEAFF
TRBJ2-3	-	TRBV5-1	-	TGCGCCAGCAGCAACAAATCCACAGATACGCAGTATTTT	CASSNKSTDTQYF
TRBJ1-5	-	TRBV12-3/TRBV12-4	few	TGTGCCAGCAAAGATAGCAATCAGCCCCAGCATTTT	CASKDSNQPQHF
TRBJ1-5	-	TRBV28	-	TGTGCCAGCAGTTTCAGAGGGGTCGGGCAGCCCCAGCATTTT	CASSFRGVGQPQHF
TRBJ1-1	-	TRBV12-3/TRBV12-4	few	TGTGCCCGCAATGCGGCAGCCTATGAAGCTTTCTTT	CARNAAAYEAFF
TRBJ2-7	-	TRBV24-1	-	TGTGCCACCAGTGCGGGAGCACGATACGAGCAGTACTTC	CATSAGARYEQYF
TRBJ1-6	TRBD1	TRBV20-1	few	TGCAGTGCTAGGCCCCAGGGACAGGGGGAGTCTTCACCCCTCCACTTT	CSARPQGQGESSPLHF
TRBJ2-3	-	TRBV5-1	-	TGCGCCAGCAAACTAGTGCCCCTCGTAGATACGCAGTATTTT	CASKLVPLVDTQYF
TRBJ2-1	-	TRBV4-1	-	TGCGCCAGCAGCCAAGTAACCCCCACAGGGAGCGAGCAGTTCTTC	CASSQVTPTGSEQFF
TRBJ1-4	-	TRBV29-1	few	TGCAGCGTTGAAATCTTGGGGGCGCGGGGAAAACTGTTTTTT	CSVEILGARGKLFF
TRBJ2-4	-	TRBV12-3/TRBV12-4	few	TGTGCCAGCAGTGAGGGTGGTCTAGCCAAAAACATTCAGTACTTC	CASSEGGLAKNIQYF
TRBJ2-5	TRBD1	TRBV11-3	-	TGTGCCAGCAGCTCGACAGGGGGTGGAGAGACCCAGTACTTC	CASSSTGGGETQYF
TRBJ2-3	-	TRBV20-1	-	TGCAGTGCGACCCCCTCCGTTTTTGGAGGGAAAAATACGCAGTATTTT	CSATPSVFGGKNTQYF
TRBJ2-7	TRBD1	TRBV20-1	-	TGCAGTGCTAGAGAATTACAGGGGAGCTCCTACGAGCAGTACTTC	CSARELQGSSYEQYF
TRBJ2-2	-	TRBV5-1	many	TGCGCCAGCAGCTTGGCCGGGGGAGGCACCGGGGAGCTGTTTTTT	CASSLAGGGTGELFF
TRBJ2-5	-	TRBV4-1	-	TGCGCCAGCAGCCTCAAGCACCACCCACAGAGCCAAGAGACCCAGTACTTC	CASSLKHHPQSQETQYF
TRBJ2-1	TRBD2	TRBV12-3/TRBV12-4	few	TGTGCCAGCAGTATTAGCGGGAGGGCCGGTGATGAGCAGTTCTTC	CASSISGRAGDEQFF
TRBJ2-7	TRBD2	TRBV29-1	many	TGCAGCGTTGAGGGAACTAGCGGGAGGAATTCCGAGCAGTACTTC	CSVEGTSGRNSEQYF
TRBJ1-2	TRBD1	TRBV7-9	-	TGTGCCAGCAGTCTAGGACAGGTCTATGGCTACACCTTC	CASSLGQVYGYTF
TRBJ1-2	-	TRBV6-1	-	TGTGCCAGCAGTGAATTGGTGGGGGCAGTTTATGGCTACACCTTC	CASSELVGAVYGYTF
TRBJ2-5	TRBD2	TRBV20-1	few	TGCAGTGCGCTCTATGGACTAGCGGGGGTCTTCCAAGAGACCCAGTACTTC	CSALYGLAGVFQETQYF
TRBJ1-3	TRBD1	TRBV18	few	TGTGCCAGCTCACCTAGGGGACAGCCGGACACCATATATTTT	CASSPRGQPDTIYF
TRBJ2-1	TRBD1	TRBV10-3	-	TGTGCCATCAGTGGGGGAAGACAGGGCCCCTACAATGAGCAGTTCTTC	CAISGGRQGPYNEQFF
TRBJ1-5	-	TRBV20-1	-	TGCAGTGTAGGGGTTCTCAATCAGCCCCAGCATTTT	CSVGVLNQPQHF
TRBJ2-5	-	TRBV5-5	-	TGTGCCAGCAGCTTCGTCGTACCAGGGGAGACCCAGTACTTC	CASSFVVPGETQYF